The 26 T cell receptor beta chains given below trace back to one sample, sequenced in a study of CD8 T cells in ankylosing spondylitis. TCRdb re-analysed the 5' RACE reads in MiXCR, keeping a single row per CDR3 protein. The table has some 350,000 distinct CDR3 sequences, 14% to 15% seen once. Sequenced: blood, either unsorted or a sorted T cell fraction (not recorded which). These receptors originate from a male donor with ankylosing spondylitis or in good health (not recorded which).

This clonotype was counted only a few times. The V gene is TRBV5-5, the J gene TRBJ2-2; D not resolved. V lost 0 bases and J lost 6, with 6 bases in between. The CDR3 runs 13 residues. Germline CDR1 is SGHKS and CDR2 is YYEKEE (reference sequence). This chain's CDR3 is CASSLAGPGELFF. The CDR3 region has the DNA TGTGCCAGCAGCTTGGCAGGACCCGGGGAGCTGTTTTTT.

This clonotype has a handful of counts. The V gene is TRBV5-1, the J gene TRBJ2-7; no clear D. Germline CDR1 reads SGHRS; CDR2 reads YFSETQ. The CDR3 sequence is 15 residues long. V was pared by 0 bases and J by 0 bases, with 10 bases between. Here the CDR3 DNA reads TGCGCCAGCAGCTTGGATATCCAGAGCTCCTACGAGCAGTACTTC. This translates into CASSLDIQSSYEQYF. The variable domain in full, completed from reference TRBV5-1 and TRBJ2-7, reads KAGVTQTPRYLIKTRGQQVTLSCSPISGHRSVSWYQQTPGQGLQFLFEYFSETQRNKGNFPGRFSGRQFSNSRSEMNVSTLELGDSALYLCASSLDIQSSYEQYFGPGTRLTVT.

The chain carries TRBV29-1 and TRBJ2-3; TRBD1 might be the D (6 bases). V gave up 5 bases and J gave up 1 base, with 16 bases separating them. The CDR3 consists of 15 residues. Germline V gene data show CDR1 as SQVTM and CDR2 as ANQGSEA. The CDR3 bases are TGCAGCGTTCCTCGCCGGGACACCCGCACAGATACGCAGTATTTT. This encodes CSVPRRDTRTDTQYF.

The chain employs TRBV12-3 or TRBV12-4 and TRBJ1-3; no definite D call. The CDR3 extends over 14 amino acids. V gave up 5 bases and J gave up 0 bases, with 8 bases separating them. For the CDR3, the DNA is TGTGCCAGCAGTCAATCCGACTCTGGAAACACCATATATTTT. It yields the protein CASSQSDSGNTIYF.

CDR3 residues: CASSPDAGRGLSYEQYF. CDR3 nucleotides: TGTGCCAGCAGCCCTGATGCGGGCAGGGGCCTTTCCTACGAGCAGTACTTC. The rearrangement joins TRBV7-2 to TRBJ2-7, with a weak D call TRBD1 (6 bases). The CDR3 sequence is 17 residues long. The germline V and J ends were trimmed by 5 bases and 1 base, with 21 bases remaining between them. Germline V lookup: CDR1 SGHTA, CDR2 FQGNSA.

The V call is TRBV5-1, the J call TRBJ2-5, with D unresolved. The CDR3 spans 15 residues. Germline CDR1 is SGHRS and CDR2 is YFSETQ. Trimming took off 1 base at V and 2 bases at J, with 12 bases between the two ends. The DNA for the CDR3 is TGCGCCAGCAGCTTGACTCGTCGGGTTCAAGAGACCCAGTACTTC. Protein sequence: CASSLTRRVQETQYF.

J is TRBJ2-7 and V is TRBV11-2; D is perhaps TRBD1 (5 bases). This CDR3 is built from 11 residues. CDR1 is SGHAT and CDR2 is FQNNGV in the germline V gene. Deletions cut 5 bases from V and 5 bases from J, with 7 bases between. CDR3 nucleotides: TGTGCCAGCAGCAAACAGGACGAGCAGTACTTC. Protein: CASSKQDEQYF.

In its sample, this clonotype was seen a few times. The rearrangement uses TRBV5-1 and TRBJ1-4; no definite D call. Trimming stripped 0 bases from V and 3 bases from J, with 9 bases between. The CDR3 covers 15 residues. Germline V gene data show CDR1 as SGHRS and CDR2 as YFSETQ. Written as DNA, the CDR3 is TGCGCCAGCAGCTTGGAGCTTAATTCTAATGAAAAACTGTTTTTT. It translates to CASSLELNSNEKLFF.

This clonotype was observed a few times. The rearrangement joins TRBV10-3 to TRBJ1-1; tentatively, D is TRBD1 (6 bases). The germline V gene has CDR1 ENHRY and CDR2 SYGVKD. Between the trimmed V and J ends, which lost 8 bases and 1 base, there was a span of 11 bases. The CDR3 is 13 amino acids. CDR3: CAIHEGGNTEAFF. For the CDR3, the DNA is TGTGCCATCCACGAGGGGGGGAACACTGAAGCTTTCTTT.

The V and J genes are TRBV5-1 and TRBJ1-1, with D uncertain. Trimming left V 0 bases short and J 7 bases short, with 10 bases between. Germline V gene sequence: CDR1 SGHRS, CDR2 YFSETQ. The CDR3 covers 13 residues. The CDR3 sequence: CASSLASRSEAFF. CDR3 coding DNA: TGCGCCAGCAGCTTGGCCAGTAGGAGTGAAGCTTTCTTT.

This clonotype was picked up many times. The chain has TRBV5-1 and TRBJ2-1; D may be TRBD1 (6 bases). There are 14 residues in the CDR3. Looked up from germline, CDR1 is SGHRS and CDR2 is YFSETQ. Trimming took 0 bases from V and 4 from J, leaving 8 bases between them. CDR3 nucleotide sequence: TGCGCCAGCAGCTTGGGACAGGTATACAATGAGCAGTTCTTC. This gives the protein CASSLGQVYNEQFF.

The chain recombines TRBV10-3 with TRBJ2-5, with D possibly TRBD2 on 6 matching bases. Per germline, CDR1 ENHRY and CDR2 SYGVKD. The CDR3 totals 16 residues. Trimming removed 3 bases from V and 5 bases from J, with 19 bases in between. The CDR3 nucleotides are TGTGCCATCAGTGACGTTTACGGGAGCAGGATGGAGACCCAGTACTTC. Translated, it gives CAISDVYGSRMETQYF.

The chain joins TRBV19 to TRBJ2-7; no reliable D call. CDR1 LNHDA and CDR2 SQIVND come from the germline V gene (reference sequence). Trimming shortened V by 6 bases and J by 0 bases, and 9 bases separated the two germline ends. The CDR3 totals 13 residues. CDR3 region: CASSQQHSYEQYF. CDR3 coding DNA: TGTGCCAGTAGCCAGCAACACTCCTACGAGCAGTACTTC.

V gene TRBV5-1 combines with J gene TRBJ2-2, with D perhaps TRBD1 or TRBD2 (5 bases each). Trimming shortened V by 2 bases and J by 7 bases, and 9 bases separated the two germline ends. Germline V CDR1 and CDR2: SGHRS, YFSETQ. The CDR3 covers 13 residues. CDR3 sequence: CASSFLGDGELFF. In nucleotides, the CDR3 is TGCGCCAGCAGCTTTTTGGGGGACGGGGAGCTGTTTTTT. Full variable domain (rest looked up from reference TRBV5-1 and TRBJ2-2): KAGVTQTPRYLIKTRGQQVTLSCSPISGHRSVSWYQQTPGQGLQFLFEYFSETQRNKGNFPGRFSGRQFSNSRSEMNVSTLELGDSALYLCASSFLGDGELFFGEGSRLTVL.

This clonotype was recorded at least ten times. The V and J genes are TRBV21-1 and TRBJ1-5; the table's D call, TRBD1, was not checked against the DNA. TRBV21-1 is marked as a pseudogene. The CDR3 contains 15 residues. The CDR3 DNA reads as TGTGCCAGCAGCAAAGGGGAGGACAGGGATCAGCCCCAGCATTTT. This encodes CASSKGEDRDQPQHF.

This clonotype has a handful of counts. V and J are TRBV12-3 or TRBV12-4 and TRBJ2-7; D remains unclear. This CDR3 contains 14 residues. V lost 8 bases, J lost 1 base, and 15 bases lay in between. In DNA form, the CDR3 reads TGTGCCAGCGGACGCTCTTACCGATCCTACGAGCAGTACTTC. It yields the protein CASGRSYRSYEQYF.

Only a few counts were recorded for this clonotype. CDR3 DNA: TGCAGCGTTCCCACCGGGAAAGAGACCCAGTACTTC. Protein sequence: CSVPTGKETQYF. The V and J genes are TRBV29-1 and TRBJ2-5, with D possibly TRBD2 on 5 matching bases. The germline V gene encodes CDR1 SQVTM and CDR2 ANQGSEA. This CDR3 has 12 amino acids. The V end lost 5 bases, the J end lost 3 bases, and 10 bases lay between the germline ends. Combining the CDR3 with reference TRBV29-1 and TRBJ2-5 gives the whole variable domain SAVISQKPSRDICQRGTSLTIQCQVDSQVTMMFWYRQQPGQSLTLIATANQGSEATYESGFVIDKFPISRPNLTFSTLTVSNMSPEDSSIYLCSVPTGKETQYFGPGTRLLVL.

V is TRBV30 and J is TRBJ2-5; 7 nucleotides line up with TRBD1. CDR1 is GTSNPN and CDR2 is SVGIG in the germline V gene (reference sequence). The J segment lost 4 bases and the V segment lost 4 bases, leaving 6 bases of the junction unmatched. The length of the CDR3 is 13 residues. The CDR3 DNA reads as TGTGCCTGGAAGGGACAGCCAGGAGAGACCCAGTACTTC. Translation gives CAWKGQPGETQYF.

The table lists this clonotype with a few counts. V is TRBV10-3 and J is TRBJ2-5, with TRBD1 matching 8 bases. Trimming at V came to 3 bases and at J to 1 base, leaving 13 bases not matched to a gene. CDR3 length: 18 residues. Per the germline V gene, CDR1 is ENHRY and CDR2 is SYGVKD. The DNA for the CDR3 is TGTGCCATCAGTGATCAACCCTTGGGACAGGATCTCCAAGAGACCCAGTACTTC. Protein sequence: CAISDQPLGQDLQETQYF.

This clonotype was detected ten times or more. The chain combines TRBV20-1 with TRBJ1-1; 7 positions match TRBD1. CDR3 length equals 14 residues. The J segment lost 1 base and the V segment lost 4 bases, leaving 6 bases of the junction unmatched. Germline V gene lookup returns CDR1 DFQATT and CDR2 SNEGSKA (reference sequence). The CDR3 reads CSATGGLGNTEAFF. The DNA of the CDR3 is TGCAGTGCTACAGGGGGACTGGGGAACACTGAAGCTTTCTTT.

The table lists this clonotype with a few counts. The V gene is TRBV7-8, the J gene TRBJ1-4, with 7 bases matching TRBD1. Germline CDR1 SGHVS, CDR2 FQNEAQ. CDR3 length: 15 residues. J was trimmed by 4 bases and V by 2 bases; bases with no gene match: 4. The CDR3 loop is CASSLRTGLNEKLFF. CDR3 in DNA: TGTGCCAGCAGCTTACGGACAGGCCTTAATGAAAAACTGTTTTTT.

This clonotype was counted only a few times. This chain uses TRBV27 with TRBJ2-3, with TRBD1 matching 8 bases. The germline V gene has CDR1 MNHEY and CDR2 SMNVEV (reference sequence). The CDR3 contains 15 residues. The J segment lost 9 bases and the V segment lost 4 bases, leaving 12 bases of the junction unmatched. Written as DNA, the CDR3 is TGTGCCAGCAGTTCCTCGGGACAGGTGGAATACACGCAGTATTTT. Translating it yields CASSSSGQVEYTQYF.

The chain couples TRBV6-1 to TRBJ2-2; D gene unclear. Germline CDR1 is MNHNS and CDR2 is SASEGT. The CDR3 totals 12 residues. V lost 7 bases and J lost 1, with 4 bases in between. DNA for the CDR3: TGTGCCAGCAAAAAGAACACCGGGGAGCTGTTTTTT. It yields the protein CASKKNTGELFF.

J is TRBJ1-2 and V is TRBV7-9; TRBD1 is a possible D gene (6 bases). CDR1 is SEHNR and CDR2 is FQNEAQ in the germline V gene (reference sequence). Trimming left V 1 base short and J 6 bases short, with 15 bases between. The CDR3 spans 15 residues. The CDR3 loop reads CASSLEAGVTNGYTF. Here the CDR3 DNA reads TGTGCCAGCAGCTTAGAAGCAGGGGTTACGAATGGCTACACCTTC.

CDR3 sequence (DNA): TGTGCCAGCAGTTCCCCGGGACAGGGGTCTGGGGCCAACGTCCTGACTTTC. Protein product: CASSSPGQGSGANVLTF. The rearrangement joins TRBV28 to TRBJ2-6, with TRBD1 matching over 10 bases. Germline CDR1 reads MDHEN; CDR2 reads SYDVKM. With V trimmed by 4 bases and J by 1 base, 4 bases remained unmatched. This CDR3 is built from 17 residues. Together with reference TRBV28 and TRBJ2-6, the CDR3 gives the full variable domain: DVKVTQSSRYLVKRTGEKVFLECVQDMDHENMFWYRQDPGLGLRLIYFSYDVKMKEKGDIPEGYSVSREKKERFSLILESASTNQTSMYLCASSSPGQGSGANVLTFGAGSRLTVL.

The V and J genes are TRBV5-5 and TRBJ2-2; no clear D gene. This CDR3 is 13 amino acids long. V lost 9 bases and J lost 6, with 15 bases in between. Germline CDR1 reads SGHKS; CDR2 reads YYEKEE (reference sequence). The CDR3: CATGLILAGELFF. The CDR3 region has the DNA TGTGCCACCGGCCTAATCCTTGCCGGGGAGCTGTTTTTT.